Here is one T cell receptor (beta chain) with its context. Its antigen is not known. Time point noted: patch test 2, 6 weeks after DPC sensitization. Described treatment: therapeutic diphenylcyclopropenone sensitization with weekly scalp DPC. The data belong to a study of human T cells and chemical hapten exposure. Study details: Upper-back patches of 0.01% DPC were read at 6 days. It was small differences in pooled library volume that mainly caused per-sample TCR yields to vary. Study findings and constraints: It was expanded TCRs that formed significantly more large CDR3 similarity clusters than controls did.

Individual cDNA molecules received unique molecular identifiers in the library. TCRdb called the RACE reads again in MiXCR, with one record for every CDR3 protein. The table shows about 400,000 distinct CDR3 sequences, with more than 5% occurring only once. V shed 4 bases, J shed 2 bases, and the junction held 5 bases outside the gene matches. The CDR3 runs to 15 residues. From germline, CDR1 is SGHRS and CDR2 YFSETQ. The receptor comes from a woman between 18 and 30 years old with alopecia areata. Some clones in this sample may be carry-over from other donors' samples. J is TRBJ1-2 and V is TRBV5-1, with TRBD1 identical over 10 bases. Here the sequenced sample was whole blood, taken in connection with sensitization to the hapten diphenylcyclopropenone (DPC). The CDR3 spells CASSNRDRGNYGYTF. Written as DNA, the CDR3 is TGCGCCAGCAGCAACCGGGACAGGGGCAACTATGGCTACACCTTC.